The entry that follows covers one TCR beta chain sequence. These data belong to a study of blood T cell repertoires in COVID-19. Study as a whole: Samples taken during acute and convalescent COVID-19 were collected in the United States, Italy and Spain. T cells, B-cell-depleted T cells, or PBMCs provided the cDNA or gDNA that served as material.

As processed by the authors: Reference gene primer amplification gave nucleated cell count estimates. Here immunoSEQ multiplex PCR was the method, and the copy in TCRdb shows in-frame clones only, minus some. Clone size and the V and J calls come from that table; the DNA yielded D and trimming. The sample lists approximately 100,000 clones; around 89% were seen once. The CDR3 sequence is 13 residues long. Germline lookup yields CDR1 SQVTM and CDR2 ANQGSEA. V was pared by 4 bases and J by 5 bases, with 14 bases between. The receptor comes from a human donor with acute or convalescent COVID-19. The donor label of this sample is uncertain. The chain has TRBV29-1 and TRBJ2-5; D may be TRBD2 (5 bases). What was sequenced was peripheral blood. The DNA of the CDR3 is TGCAGCGTTGTAGTCGGCGGGCGGGAGACCCAGTACTTC. Its translation: CSVVVGGRETQYF. The entire variable domain, with the rest obtained from reference TRBV29-1 and TRBJ2-5, is as follows: SAVISQKPSRDICQRGTSLTIQCQVDSQVTMMFWYRQQPGQSLTLIATANQGSEATYESGFVIDKFPISRPNLTFSTLTVSNMSPEDSSIYLCSVVVGGRETQYFGPGTRLLVL.